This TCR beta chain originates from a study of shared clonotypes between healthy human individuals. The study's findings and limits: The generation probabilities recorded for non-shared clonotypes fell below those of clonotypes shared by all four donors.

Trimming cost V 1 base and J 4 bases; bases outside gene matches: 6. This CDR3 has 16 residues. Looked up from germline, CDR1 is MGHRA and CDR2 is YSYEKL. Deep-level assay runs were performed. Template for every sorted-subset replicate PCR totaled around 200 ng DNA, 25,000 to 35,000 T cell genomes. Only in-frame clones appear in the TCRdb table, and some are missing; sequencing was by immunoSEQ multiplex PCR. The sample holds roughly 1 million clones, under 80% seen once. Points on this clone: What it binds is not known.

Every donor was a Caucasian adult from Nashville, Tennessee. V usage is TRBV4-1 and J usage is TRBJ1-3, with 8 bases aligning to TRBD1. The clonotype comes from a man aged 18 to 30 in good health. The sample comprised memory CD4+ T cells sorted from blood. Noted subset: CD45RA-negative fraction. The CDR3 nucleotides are TGCGCCAGCAGCCAAGGTGGGACAGGAGGAGGAAACACCATATATTTT. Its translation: CASSQGGTGGGNTIYF.